The 3 T cell receptor beta chains presented below share a single source sample, sequenced in a study of lymphopenia after photon versus proton radiotherapy (dated by TCRdb to between 2018 and 2021). Libraries came from the immunoSEQ multiplex PCR assay. TCRdb re-hosts the immuneACCESS table, in-frame sequences only. Its copies lack some clones; in the studies checked, an unresolved V gene accounts for under half of them, and the cause for the rest is not known. The sample yields 75,000 to 90,000 clones; about four fifths were counted once. Approximately 1.3% of the sample is taken by the ten largest. The source material was peripheral blood, sampled from a patient treated with proton-based radiotherapy. These TCRs come from a man aged 55 to 70 with pancreatic cancer.

The J gene is TRBJ1-1, the V gene TRBV30; D call uncertain. Germline CDR1 reads GTSNPN; CDR2 reads SVGIG (reference sequence). The germline V and J ends were trimmed by 3 bases and 0 bases, with 11 bases remaining between them. The CDR3 consists of 14 residues. CDR3 nucleotides: TGTGCCTGGAGGATCATCGGGGTGAACACTGAAGCTTTCTTT. It translates to CAWRIIGVNTEAFF.

The chain links TRBV7-9 to TRBJ2-7; D not resolved. The CDR3 has 14 residues. Looked up from germline, CDR1 is SEHNR and CDR2 is FQNEAQ (reference sequence). Trimming stripped 3 bases from V and 7 bases from J, with 16 bases between. This chain's CDR3 is CASSFDSSMGEQYF. The DNA of the CDR3 is TGTGCCAGCAGCTTTGACTCTTCCATGGGGGAGCAGTACTTC.

V and J are TRBV4-2 and TRBJ2-5; D is perhaps TRBD2 (6 bases). CDR1 and CDR2 (germline): LGHNA, YNFKEQ. The CDR3 sequence is 14 residues long. The ends were cut back, 1 base at V and 9 bases at J, with 15 bases in the middle. CDR3 protein: CASSQGPGLLAQYF. Written as DNA, the CDR3 is TGTGCCAGCAGCCAAGGCCCGGGACTCCTGGCCCAGTACTTC.